This TCR beta chain was sequenced for a study of blood T cell repertoires in COVID-19 (dated by TCRdb to the early 2020s). A note on the overall study: Collaborator samples came from the United States, Italy and Spain and covered acute and convalescent phases of COVID-19. Sample metadata almost always included a de-identified subject ID, COVID-19 status, age in years and sex. Subjects who had been exposed to COVID-19, were actively infected with it, or had recovered from it provided the deeply sampled blood TCRbeta repertoires that made up the dataset. The prospective study material was composed of cDNA or gDNA derived from T cells, B-cell-depleted T cells, or PBMCs. The samples were drawn from the first 160 participants of the ongoing ImmuneRACE study and from 950 to 1,500 subjects provided by 6 global collaborators. The repertoires were released in a freely available public database intended as a resource for research on the immune response to SARS-CoV-2. Where available, HLA class I and class II types were obtained from metadata supplied by the sample provider rather than from assay-based typing.

TCRbeta CDR3 regions were amplified from genomic DNA by means of the immunoSEQ Assay, a bias-controlled multiplex PCR. Processing in the source paper ran as follows. Nucleated cell counts per sample were estimated from amplification of reference gene primers within the assay. To quantify the absolute abundance of each unique TCRbeta CDR3 rearrangement, sequence reads were collapsed and filtered. For each sample, productive Simpson clonality was calculated as the square root of Simpson's diversity index across productive rearrangements. The source is immuneACCESS, and TCRdb retained only in-frame sequences with V and J called. Part of the clones is not carried over; for the studies checked, unresolved V genes explain less than half of this, and the remainder is unexplained. That table is the source of V, J and clone size, and D and trimming were worked out from the DNA. The sample table records 200,000 to 250,000 clones; 70% to 90% of these occur just once. Around 0.97% of the sample is in the top ten clones.

On the study overall, not on this receptor specifically: The quantity of clinical and demographic metadata differed by source and by participant and was supplied without curation.

The collaborating institutions used their own protocols to collect whole blood in K2EDTA tubes. For TCRbeta analysis, collaborators shipped samples in one of three forms: frozen whole blood, isolated PBMCs, or DNA extracted from either of those sample types. As to this clone: Its antigen is unknown. Per-base qualities were not stored, and no clone one base away is much larger.

From the cysteine through the phenylalanine, the CDR3 covers 14 amino acids. The read is trimmed to its CDR3 DNA, 42 bases read in frame from base 1. CDR1 MGHDK and CDR2 SYGVNS are derived from the germline V gene. Relative to germline, V is 4 bases shorter and J is 2 bases shorter, with 6 bases between their ends. Sequencing used peripheral blood. The rearranged chain carries TRBV25-1 and TRBJ2-6; the D gene is perhaps TRBD2, on 6 matching bases. The sequence was collected from a man aged 35 to 55 with acute or convalescent COVID-19. In nucleotides, the sequence is TGTGCCAGCAGTGCTAGCGCTGGGGCCAACGTCCTGACTTTC. Translated, it reads CASSASAGANVLTF.